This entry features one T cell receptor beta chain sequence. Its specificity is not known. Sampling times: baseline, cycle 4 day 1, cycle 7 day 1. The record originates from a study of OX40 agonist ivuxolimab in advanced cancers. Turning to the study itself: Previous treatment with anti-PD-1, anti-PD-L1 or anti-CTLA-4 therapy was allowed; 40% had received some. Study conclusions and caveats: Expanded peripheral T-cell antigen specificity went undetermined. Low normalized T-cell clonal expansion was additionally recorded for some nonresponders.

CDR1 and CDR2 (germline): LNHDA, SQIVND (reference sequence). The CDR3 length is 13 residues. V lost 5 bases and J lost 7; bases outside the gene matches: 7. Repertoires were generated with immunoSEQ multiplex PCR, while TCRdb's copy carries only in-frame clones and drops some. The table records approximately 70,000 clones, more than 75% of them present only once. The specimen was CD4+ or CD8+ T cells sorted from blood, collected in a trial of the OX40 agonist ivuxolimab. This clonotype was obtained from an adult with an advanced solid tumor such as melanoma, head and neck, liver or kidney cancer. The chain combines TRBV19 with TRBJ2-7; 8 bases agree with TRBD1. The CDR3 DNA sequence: TGTGCCAGTAGTGATCGCAGGGGGCAAGAGCAGTACTTC. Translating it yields CASSDRRGQEQYF.